Presented here are 32 T cell receptor beta chains from one specimen sequenced in a study of identifying expanded T cells in peripheral blood (dated by TCRdb to between 2018 and 2020). The library was generated by the immunoSEQ multiplex PCR assay. TCRdb re-hosts the immuneACCESS table, in-frame sequences only. Its copies lack some clones; in the studies checked, an unresolved V gene accounts for under half of them, and the cause for the rest is not known. The sample table contains about 78,000 clones; only one count was recorded for 84% of them. 18% of the sample is held by the ten biggest clonotypes. Sequencing used blood. These receptors all stem from a person aged 18 to 70 in good health.

The rearrangement links TRBV10-3 to TRBJ2-1; no definite D call. The CDR3 contains 12 residues. With 0 bases removed from V and 8 bases from J, the gap between germline ends came to 5 bases. Germline V gene sequence: CDR1 ENHRY, CDR2 SYGVKD. In nucleotides, the CDR3 is TGTGCCATCAGTGAGTCATTCTATGAGCAGTTCTTC. Residues: CAISESFYEQFF.

J is TRBJ1-2 and V is TRBV18; no reliable D call. Germline V lookup: CDR1 KGHSH, CDR2 LQKENI. The CDR3 consists of 12 residues. V was shortened by 3 bases and J by 6 bases, with 8 bases between the two germline ends. In nucleotides, the CDR3 is TGTGCCAGCTCACCGGGCGGGGATGGCTACACCTTC. This sequence encodes CASSPGGDGYTF. Based on the CDR3 plus reference TRBV18 and TRBJ1-2, the full variable domain is NAGVMQNPRHLVRRRGQEARLRCSPMKGHSHVYWYRQLPEEGLKFMVYLQKENIIDESGMPKERFSAEFPKEGPSILRIQQVVRGDSAAYFCASSPGGDGYTFGSGTRLTVV.

V usage is TRBV6-5 and J usage is TRBJ1-4; D may be TRBD1 (6 bases). V dropped 1 base and J dropped 4 bases, with 7 bases sitting between them. The V gene's germline CDR1 is MNHEY and CDR2 SVGAGI. This CDR3 spans 14 amino acids. CDR3 in amino acids: CASSYLDSNEKLFF. As DNA, the CDR3 is TGTGCCAGCAGTTACTTGGACAGTAATGAAAAACTGTTTTTT.

This chain connects TRBV7-3 to TRBJ2-3; 7 bases map to TRBD1. V was clipped by 5 bases and J by 10 bases; unmatched bases: 9. The CDR3 totals 13 residues. The germline CDR1 and CDR2 sequences are SGHTA and FQGTGA. In DNA form, the CDR3 reads TGTGCCAGCAGCGGGAACGGACAGGACGCGCAGTATTTT. The encoded protein is CASSGNGQDAQYF. The whole variable domain, filled in from reference TRBV7-3 and TRBJ2-3, reads GAGVSQTPSNKVTEKGKYVELRCDPISGHTALYWYRQSLGQGPEFLIYFQGTGAADDSGLPNDRFFAVRPEGSVSTLKIQRTERGDSAVYLCASSGNGQDAQYFGPGTRLTVL.

The chain couples TRBV9 to TRBJ2-1; 8 nucleotides line up with TRBD2. This CDR3 comprises 14 residues. Germline trimming cut 2 bases from V and 4 bases from J; bases unmatched to any gene: 2. Germline V CDR1 and CDR2: SGDLS, YYNGEE. The DNA for the CDR3 is TGTGCCAGCAGCGTCGAGCGGGGGTACAATGAGCAGTTCTTC. This gives the protein CASSVERGYNEQFF.

V and J are TRBV5-1 and TRBJ2-5, with 14 bases lining up with TRBD2. The CDR3 covers 16 residues. Trimming removed 2 bases from V and 3 bases from J; junction bases left unmatched: 3. CDR1 is SGHRS, CDR2 YFSETQ, per germline. The CDR3 coding sequence is TGCGCCAGCAGCTTAGGGGGACTAGCGGGAGAAGAGACCCAGTACTTC. Translating gives CASSLGGLAGEETQYF.

The chain is built from TRBV4-1 and TRBJ2-1; TRBD2 matches at 11 bases. The CDR3 runs to 17 residues. Losses at the gene ends were 0 bases for V and 4 bases for J; bases not matched to a gene: 5. Germline assignment: CDR1 MGHRA and CDR2 YSYEKL. This CDR3 is CASSQEALAGAYNEQFF. The CDR3 DNA is TGCGCCAGCAGCCAAGAAGCACTAGCGGGAGCGTACAATGAGCAGTTCTTC.

Comments on this clone: This same CDR3 is encoded by further DNA sequences in the sample. The gene calls are TRBV7-2 and TRBJ2-7; 10 positions match TRBD2. Germline CDR1 and CDR2: SGHTA and FQGNSA. This CDR3 contains 16 residues. V dropped 0 bases and J dropped 6; count of bases not matched to a gene: 8. The CDR3 here is CASSLALTSGIGEQYF. The CDR3 nucleotides are TGTGCCAGCAGCTTAGCCCTTACTAGCGGGATCGGCGAGCAGTACTTC.

This clone has just a few counts. This rearrangement joins TRBV5-4 to TRBJ1-2; D is possibly TRBD1 (6 bases). CDR1 and CDR2 (germline): SGHNT, YYREEE (reference sequence). Trimming removed 2 bases at V and 6 bases at J, with 17 bases between. The CDR3 length is 15 residues. The chain's CDR3 is CASSFPGATTHGYTF. In nucleotides, the CDR3 is TGTGCCAGCAGCTTCCCGGGGGCGACGACTCATGGCTACACCTTC.

The chain is built from TRBV5-6 and TRBJ2-5; D unresolved. V lost 3 bases, J lost 2 bases, and 2 bases lay in between. Germline lookup yields CDR1 SGHDT and CDR2 YYEEEE. This CDR3 has 11 amino acids. The CDR3 DNA reads as TGTGCCAGCAGCTCTCAAGAGACCCAGTACTTC. This codes for CASSSQETQYF. The entire variable domain, with the rest obtained from reference TRBV5-6 and TRBJ2-5, is as follows: DAGVTQSPTHLIKTRGQQVTLRCSPKSGHDTVSWYQQALGQGPQFIFQYYEEEERQRGNFPDRFSGHQFPNYSSELNVNALLLGDSALYLCASSSQETQYFGPGTRLLVL.

This clone was found a few times. The genes are TRBV28 and TRBJ2-5; 8 nucleotides line up with TRBD1. Germline trimming cut 0 bases from V and 0 bases from J; bases unmatched to any gene: 9. Germline CDR1 and CDR2: MDHEN and SYDVKM. There are 18 residues in the CDR3. The CDR3 DNA follows: TGTGCCAGCAGTTTATGGGGCAGGGGGCGATCCGACCAAGAGACCCAGTACTTC. Translating gives CASSLWGRGRSDQETQYF.

This clone was found a few times. For the CDR3, the DNA is TGTGCCAGCAGTTTAGGGACGGTTCCCTACGAGCAGTACTTC. Its protein is CASSLGTVPYEQYF. V and J are TRBV28 and TRBJ2-7; D is perhaps TRBD1 or TRBD2 (5 bases each). Germline CDR1 MDHEN, CDR2 SYDVKM. The CDR3 has 14 residues. V dropped 2 bases and J dropped 2 bases, with 10 bases sitting between them. Combining the CDR3 with reference TRBV28 and TRBJ2-7 gives the whole variable domain DVKVTQSSRYLVKRTGEKVFLECVQDMDHENMFWYRQDPGLGLRLIYFSYDVKMKEKGDIPEGYSVSREKKERFSLILESASTNQTSMYLCASSLGTVPYEQYFGPGTRLTVT.

With respect to this clone: A junction boundary mismatches the germline segment, possibly from a read error. The chain has TRBV7-7 and TRBJ1-3; 7 bases are a match to TRBD1. The germline gives CDR1 SSHAT, CDR2 FNYEAQ (reference sequence). The CDR3 consists of 15 residues. CDR3 sequence reads: CASSAGQSSGNTIYF. DNA for the CDR3: TGTGCTAGCAGCGCGGGACAGAGCTCTGGAAACACCATATATTTT.

The V and J genes are TRBV5-8 and TRBJ2-1; D is unresolved. Trimming left V 2 bases short and J 3 bases short, with 12 bases between. The germline V gene has CDR1 SGHTS and CDR2 YDEGEE. This CDR3 has 15 residues. The CDR3 reads CASSFVGLSYNEQFF. Here the CDR3 DNA reads TGTGCCAGCAGCTTCGTGGGATTAAGCTACAATGAGCAGTTCTTC.

V gene TRBV10-3 combines with J gene TRBJ2-1; no clear D. Trimming cost V 2 bases and J 2 bases, with 4 bases left between them. The CDR3 contains 13 residues. CDR1 and CDR2 (germline): ENHRY, SYGVKD. The CDR3 coding sequence is TGTGCCATCAGTGAGGGGACCTACAATGAGCAGTTCTTC. Translated, it gives CAISEGTYNEQFF.

This clone was seen only once. The chain is built from TRBV6-5 and TRBJ2-1, with TRBD2 as a possible D gene (6 bases). The V and J ends lost 4 bases and 7 bases respectively, with 14 bases between them. From germline, CDR1 is MNHEY and CDR2 SVGAGI. The CDR3 contains 14 residues. The CDR3 sequence is CASSLEGLLNEQFF. The CDR3 DNA is TGTGCCAGCAGTTTGGAGGGCCTCTTGAATGAGCAGTTCTTC.

V gene TRBV28 combines with J gene TRBJ1-2; D ambiguous. CDR1 and CDR2 from the germline V gene are MDHEN and SYDVKM. Deletions cut 7 bases from V and 4 bases from J, with 13 bases between. The length of the CDR3 is 13 residues. Here the CDR3 DNA reads TGTGCCAGCATTATCCCTGGGAGCTATGGCTACACCTTC. This encodes CASIIPGSYGYTF.

V is TRBV19 and J is TRBJ1-2, with D perhaps TRBD1 (6 bases). This CDR3 is built from 15 residues. The germline CDR1 and CDR2 sequences are LNHDA and SQIVND (reference sequence). Trimming removed 1 base from V and 6 bases from J, with 15 bases in between. The CDR3 protein is CASSIARGASDGYTF. The CDR3 region has the DNA TGTGCCAGTAGTATAGCCCGGGGGGCTTCCGATGGCTACACCTTC.

The chain has TRBV5-8 and TRBJ2-3, with D tentatively TRBD2 (5 bases). CDR1 and CDR2 from the germline V gene are SGHTS and YDEGEE. V was trimmed by 5 bases and J by 6 bases, leaving 13 bases between them. The CDR3 sequence is 13 residues long. The CDR3 spells CASRPRGRDTQYF. DNA for the CDR3: TGTGCCAGCAGACCACGCGGGCGGGATACGCAGTATTTT.

This chain uses TRBV7-2 with TRBJ1-1; 9 nucleotides agree with TRBD1. V trimming: 4 bases; J trimming: 4 bases; junction bases outside the gene matches: 7. Germline loops: CDR1 SGHTA, CDR2 FQGNSA. The CDR3 has 15 residues. The CDR3 sequence is CASSYAGTGPTEAFF. The CDR3 nucleotides are TGTGCCAGCAGCTATGCCGGGACAGGGCCCACTGAAGCTTTCTTT.

The chain has TRBV7-3 and TRBJ2-3, with 7 bases that match TRBD1. Trimming removed 3 bases from V and 2 bases from J; junction bases left unmatched: 5. Germline values: CDR1 SGHTA, CDR2 FQGTGA. The CDR3 runs to 15 residues. The CDR3 nucleotides are TGTGCCAGCAGCTTCAGGGGGATCCCCACAGATACGCAGTATTTT. Amino acid sequence: CASSFRGIPTDTQYF.

The V gene is TRBV11-2, the J gene TRBJ2-1; 9 positions agree with TRBD2. Trimming at V came to 4 bases and at J to 3 bases, leaving 4 bases not matched to a gene. The CDR3 length is 15 residues. Germline CDR1 SGHAT, CDR2 FQNNGV. CDR3 loop: CASSSSGNIYNEQFF. For the CDR3, the DNA is TGTGCCAGCAGCTCTAGCGGGAACATCTACAATGAGCAGTTCTTC.

The chain's CDR3 is CASSLAFGGGKEETQYF. CDR3 DNA: TGTGCCAGCAGCTTAGCTTTTGGGGGAGGGAAGGAAGAGACCCAGTACTTC. V gene TRBV7-9 combines with J gene TRBJ2-5; 7 positions match TRBD2. The CDR3 contains 17 residues. J lost 3 bases, V lost 0 bases, and 10 bases had no gene match. Germline CDR1 and CDR2: SEHNR and FQNEAQ (reference sequence).

The chain links TRBV5-1 to TRBJ2-7; 10 bases map to TRBD2. The V gene end was trimmed by 0 bases and the J gene end by 8 bases; junction bases not matched to a gene: 8. The CDR3 totals 15 residues. Germline CDR1 is SGHRS and CDR2 is YFSETQ. CDR3 amino acids: CASSLVGAGGPKQYF. The CDR3 DNA sequence: TGCGCCAGCAGCTTGGTTGGAGCGGGAGGGCCGAAGCAGTACTTC.

This sequence joins TRBV29-1 and TRBJ2-7; D is possibly TRBD1 or TRBD2 (5 bases each). This CDR3 comprises 15 residues. Per the germline V gene, CDR1 is SQVTM and CDR2 is ANQGSEA. The ends were cut back, 6 bases at V and 1 base at J, with 19 bases in the middle. In DNA form, the CDR3 reads TGCAGCGTCTACACCACAGAGGGACGGTCCTACGAGCAGTACTTC. This translates into CSVYTTEGRSYEQYF.

This chain joins TRBV7-9 and TRBJ1-1; D is unclear. This CDR3 comprises 13 residues. Trimming removed 6 bases from V and 1 base from J, with 9 bases in between. Germline V CDR1 and CDR2: SEHNR, FQNEAQ (reference sequence). The CDR3 DNA sequence: TGTGCCAGCAGTTCGGACTGGAACACTGAAGCTTTCTTT. It encodes CASSSDWNTEAFF.

This chain joins TRBV18 and TRBJ1-2; D uncertain. The V and J ends lost 2 bases and 0 bases respectively, with 10 bases between them. The germline V gene encodes CDR1 KGHSH and CDR2 LQKENI. CDR3 size: 15 residues. The CDR3 loop reads CASSPVQIANYGYTF. The CDR3 DNA reads as TGTGCCAGCTCACCAGTACAGATAGCTAACTATGGCTACACCTTC.

The V and J genes are TRBV6-5 and TRBJ1-6; D is possibly TRBD1 (5 bases). This CDR3 is built from 13 residues. Trimming removed 4 bases at V and 11 bases at J, with 12 bases between. Germline V gives CDR1 MNHEY, CDR2 SVGAGI. The CDR3: CASSWGYGTPLHF. DNA for the CDR3: TGTGCCAGCAGTTGGGGGTATGGGACACCCCTCCACTTT.

The rearrangement joins TRBV7-8 to TRBJ2-7; 11 nucleotides line up with TRBD2. Germline V lookup: CDR1 SGHVS, CDR2 FQNEAQ. The V and J ends lost 7 bases and 5 bases, in that order; junction bases with no gene match: 28. This CDR3 contains 21 residues. CDR3 amino acids: CASTRTPPGLAVSLAGNEQYF. The DNA for the CDR3 is TGTGCCAGCACCCGTACTCCCCCGGGACTAGCGGTCAGTCTCGCGGGGAACGAGCAGTACTTC.

A remark on this clone: Within the sample, other DNA sequences also encode this same CDR3. V is TRBV19 and J is TRBJ2-2; TRBD1 agrees at 8 bases. After removal of 9 bases from V and 6 bases from J, the junction contained 6 bases not matched to a gene. Per germline, CDR1 LNHDA and CDR2 SQIVND (reference sequence). The CDR3 totals 13 residues. The CDR3 nucleotides read TGTGCCAGCTCAGGGGGCCCCGCCGGGGAGCTGTTTTTT. Residues: CASSGGPAGELFF.

V is TRBV9 and J is TRBJ1-4, with D hard to call. CDR1 SGDLS and CDR2 YYNGEE come from the germline V gene. The CDR3 spans 14 residues. Trimming shortened V by 0 bases and J by 6 bases, and 9 bases separated the two germline ends. The CDR3 DNA is TGTGCCAGCAGCGTAGGTGGGAAGGATGAAAAACTGTTTTTT. This codes for CASSVGGKDEKLFF.

V is TRBV25-1 and J is TRBJ1-3; 7 nucleotides line up with TRBD1. CDR3 size: 14 residues. Trimming at V came to 6 bases and at J to 2 bases, leaving 4 bases not matched to a gene. Germline CDR1 reads MGHDK; CDR2 reads SYGVNS. The CDR3 bases are TGTGCCAGCAGCGACAGGGCAACTGGAAACACCATATATTTT. This encodes CASSDRATGNTIYF.